Following are 28 T cell receptor beta chains from one sample sequenced in a study of neoadjuvant nivolumab and ipilimumab in lung cancer. Data came from immunoSEQ multiplex PCR; TCRdb stores just in-frame clones and leaves some out. Of roughly 19,000 clones listed, approximately 73% were seen once; the top ten hold over 6%. Sequencing used tumor tissue, obtained after neoadjuvant nivolumab, alone or with ipilimumab, at or shortly before surgery. These receptors came from an adult with non-small cell lung cancer.

V usage is TRBV6-6 and J usage is TRBJ2-2; unclear D gene. Germline loops: CDR1 MNHNY, CDR2 SVGAGI (reference sequence). This CDR3 region has 10 residues. CDR3: CASRAGELFF. The CDR3 coding sequence is TGTGCTTCCCGGGCCGGGGAGCTGTTTTTT.

Written as DNA, the CDR3 is TGTGCCAGCAGCCCAGCGGGGGGCAATGAAAAACTGTTTTTT. Its protein is CASSPAGGNEKLFF. This chain connects TRBV7-6 to TRBJ1-4; D is possibly TRBD1 (6 bases). Germline assignment: CDR1 SGHVS and CDR2 FNYEAQ. V lost 5 bases and J 5 bases, leaving 12 bases between the germline ends. This CDR3 is built from 14 residues.

This clone was observed a few times. This chain uses TRBV18 with TRBJ2-1, with TRBD2 as a possible D gene (7 bases). There are 14 residues in the CDR3. V dropped 6 bases and J dropped 4 bases, with 13 bases sitting between them. Germline V gene data show CDR1 as KGHSH and CDR2 as LQKENI. Written as DNA, the CDR3 is TGTGCCAGCTCCGGGGGGCAGGGGTACAATGAGCAGTTCTTC. The encoded protein is CASSGGQGYNEQFF.

V and J are TRBV27 and TRBJ1-1; TRBD1 matches at 9 bases. V dropped 5 bases and J dropped 4; count of bases not matched to a gene: 5. The CDR3 is 14 residues long. Germline V gene sequence: CDR1 MNHEY, CDR2 SMNVEV (reference sequence). CDR3 coding DNA: TGTGCCAGCAGTCAAACAGGGGGCCGCACTGAAGCTTTCTTT. It specifies CASSQTGGRTEAFF.

The chain uses TRBV7-4 and TRBJ2-2; 14 bases align to TRBD2. In germline, CDR1 is SGHVT, CDR2 SQSDAQ. This CDR3 spans 16 amino acids. J lost 4 bases, V lost 8 bases, and 6 bases had no gene match. CDR3 bases: TGTGCCAGCCGTCAGACTAGCGGGAGGGTCACCGGGGAGCTGTTTTTT. Amino acids: CASRQTSGRVTGELFF.

V usage is TRBV10-3 and J usage is TRBJ2-7; D gene uncertain. CDR1 ENHRY and CDR2 SYGVKD come from the germline V gene. CDR3 length equals 13 residues. The V gene lost 4 bases and the J gene lost 0 bases, with 7 bases spanning the gap. The CDR3 nucleotides read TGTGCCATCAGTGGTGTCAGCTCCTACGAGCAGTACTTC. Translated: CAISGVSSYEQYF.

The J gene is TRBJ1-1, the V gene TRBV19, with D maybe TRBD1 (6 bases). CDR3 length equals 13 residues. Trimming shortened V by 5 bases and J by 1 base, and 8 bases separated the two germline ends. The germline CDR1 and CDR2 sequences are LNHDA and SQIVND (reference sequence). In nucleotides, the CDR3 is TGTGCCAGTAGTGAACAGGGGAACACTGAAGCTTTCTTT. It codes for CASSEQGNTEAFF.

This clone was observed once. This rearrangement joins TRBV27 to TRBJ1-5; 7 positions match TRBD1. The V and J ends lost 5 bases and 0 bases, in that order; junction bases with no gene match: 4. Germline CDR1 reads MNHEY; CDR2 reads SMNVEV (reference sequence). This CDR3 is built from 15 residues. CDR3 bases: TGTGCCAGCAGTCCACAGGGGTATAGCAATCAGCCCCAGCATTTT. It encodes CASSPQGYSNQPQHF.

The V gene is TRBV4-3, the J gene TRBJ2-5, with 9 bases matching TRBD2. The length of the CDR3 is 16 residues. Trimming removed 3 bases from V and 5 bases from J; junction bases left unmatched: 10. The germline CDR1 and CDR2 sequences are LGHNA and YSLEER. The DNA of the CDR3 is TGCGCCAGCAGCCACAAAATAGCGGGAGAGGGGGAGACCCAGTACTTC. The encoded protein is CASSHKIAGEGETQYF.

The rearrangement uses TRBV4-3 and TRBJ2-2; 8 bases map to TRBD1. From germline, CDR1 is LGHNA and CDR2 YSLEER. The CDR3 is made up of 14 amino acids. V shed 4 bases, J shed 6 bases, and the junction held 4 bases outside the gene matches. The CDR3 bases are TGCGCCAGCAGCCCTCAACAGGGGGCCGGGGAGCTGTTTTTT. Its protein is CASSPQQGAGELFF.

The rearrangement links TRBV7-9 to TRBJ1-4; the D gene is possibly TRBD1 (6 bases). V was shortened by 4 bases and J by 8 bases, with 14 bases between the two germline ends. The CDR3 contains 14 residues. Germline assignment: CDR1 SEHNR and CDR2 FQNEAQ (reference sequence). The CDR3 region has the DNA TGTGCCAGCAGCTACGGACAGCTGGGGGAAAAACTGTTTTTT. Translating it yields CASSYGQLGEKLFF.

CDR3 amino acids: CASSLRLAGLLRNEQFF. For the CDR3, the DNA is TGTGCCAGCAGCTTAAGACTAGCGGGACTACTACGCAATGAGCAGTTCTTC. The rearrangement joins TRBV4-2 to TRBJ2-1; 11 bases line up with TRBD2. Per the germline V gene, CDR1 is LGHNA and CDR2 is YNFKEQ. V lost 5 bases, J lost 6 bases, and 12 bases stayed unmatched. CDR3 size: 17 residues.

The genes are TRBV29-1 and TRBJ2-3; TRBD2 aligns across 7 bases. The V gene end was trimmed by 8 bases and the J gene end by 3 bases; junction bases not matched to a gene: 14. Germline CDR1 SQVTM, CDR2 ANQGSEA. The CDR3 runs 15 residues. Here the CDR3 reads CSLYGRRGGTDTQYF. CDR3 nucleotides: TGCAGCCTCTACGGTCGTCGGGGAGGGACAGATACGCAGTATTTT.

This clone was observed a few times. The chain recombines TRBV27 with TRBJ2-7, with D possibly matching TRBD2 (6 bases). Looked up from germline, CDR1 is MNHEY and CDR2 is SMNVEV (reference sequence). The CDR3 runs to 13 residues. V was cut by 8 bases and J by 6 bases, with 17 bases left in between. The CDR3, as DNA: TGTGCCAGCGGGCGGGCGGGGCTGAGCGAGCAGTACTTC. The encoded protein is CASGRAGLSEQYF.

The chain has TRBV7-9 and TRBJ1-3, with a tentative D call TRBD1 (5 bases). This CDR3 contains 15 residues. Trimming left V 2 bases short and J 3 bases short, with 11 bases between. Germline lookup yields CDR1 SEHNR and CDR2 FQNEAQ (reference sequence). The CDR3: CASSLQGIGGNTIYF. The CDR3 DNA sequence: TGTGCCAGCAGCTTACAGGGTATTGGTGGAAACACCATATATTTT.

The rearrangement uses TRBV5-1 and TRBJ2-2, with 12 nucleotides matching TRBD2. V lost 3 bases and J lost 0; bases outside the gene matches: 0. Looked up from germline, CDR1 is SGHRS and CDR2 is YFSETQ. This CDR3 comprises 16 residues. The CDR3 protein is CASSWTSGANTGELFF. CDR3 bases: TGCGCCAGCAGCTGGACTAGCGGGGCGAACACCGGGGAGCTGTTTTTT.

The gene calls are TRBV6-1 and TRBJ1-1; D is undetermined. The V gene's germline CDR1 is MNHNS and CDR2 SASEGT. The CDR3 has 13 amino acids. V shed 6 bases and J shed 1 base, with 9 bases lying between them. The CDR3 DNA is TGTGCCAGCAGCCTAGGGTGGAACACTGAAGCTTTCTTT. This encodes CASSLGWNTEAFF.

The chain has TRBV15 and TRBJ2-7; 8 bases align to TRBD1. The CDR3 extends over 13 amino acids. CDR1 LNHNV and CDR2 YYDKDF come from the germline V gene (reference sequence). The junction had 5 bases not matched to a gene; V was cut back by 3 bases and J by 7 bases. The CDR3 DNA is TGTGCCACCAGCAGCGGACAGGGCTTGGAGCAGTACTTC. Amino acid sequence: CATSSGQGLEQYF. The entire variable domain, with the rest obtained from reference TRBV15 and TRBJ2-7, is as follows: DAMVIQNPRYQVTQFGKPVTLSCSQTLNHNVMYWYQQKSSQAPKLLFHYYDKDFNNEADTPDNFQSRRPNTSFCFLDIRSPGLGDTAMYLCATSSGQGLEQYFGPGTRLTVT.

CDR3 bases: TGTGCCAGCAGCTTCGGGGGCTCTGGAAACACCATATATTTT. Translating gives CASSFGGSGNTIYF. This chain connects TRBV7-3 to TRBJ1-3, with D tentatively TRBD1 (5 bases). Germline lookup yields CDR1 SGHTA and CDR2 FQGTGA. The CDR3 extends over 14 amino acids. Trimming took 3 bases from V and 0 from J, leaving 6 bases between them.

The V and J genes are TRBV6-5 and TRBJ1-2, with TRBD1 matching over 12 bases. CDR1 MNHEY and CDR2 SVGAGI come from the germline V gene. Unmatched junction bases numbered 9, after V lost 5 bases and J lost 8 bases. CDR3 length equals 15 residues. The CDR3 spells CASSLGTGGARGYTF. As DNA, the CDR3 is TGTGCCAGCAGTCTTGGGACAGGGGGCGCTAGGGGCTACACCTTC.

The CDR3 region has the DNA TGTGCCAGCAGTCCCCAAGCTCTAGGGGCGAATGAGCAGTTCTTC. Translating gives CASSPQALGANEQFF. The chain links TRBV6-1 to TRBJ2-1, with D tentatively TRBD1 (5 bases). With 5 bases removed from V and 7 bases from J, the gap between germline ends came to 18 bases. CDR3 length: 15 amino acids. From germline, CDR1 is MNHNS and CDR2 SASEGT.

The chain joins TRBV10-3 to TRBJ2-3, with D possibly matching TRBD2 (5 bases). The CDR3 is 16 residues long. The germline V and J ends were trimmed by 1 base and 4 bases, with 15 bases remaining between them. CDR1 and CDR2 from the germline V gene are ENHRY and SYGVKD. The CDR3 region is CAISEFLAEGSDTQYF. CDR3 nucleotide sequence: TGTGCCATCAGTGAGTTTCTAGCAGAGGGATCAGATACGCAGTATTTT.

This chain links TRBV28 with TRBJ2-7, with TRBD2 matching 13 bases. The CDR3 is 14 residues long. Germline loops: CDR1 MDHEN, CDR2 SYDVKM. V dropped 3 bases and J dropped 7; count of bases not matched to a gene: 3. The CDR3 spells CASSFGLAGEEQYF. As DNA, the CDR3 is TGTGCCAGCAGTTTTGGACTAGCGGGAGAAGAGCAGTACTTC.

This sequence joins TRBV29-1 and TRBJ1-1; D is unresolved. The CDR3 extends over 13 amino acids. Between the trimmed V and J ends, which lost 7 bases and 1 base, there was a span of 13 bases. Germline CDR1 and CDR2: SQVTM and ANQGSEA. The CDR3, as DNA: TGCAGCGGGGAGGTAGTGGAGAACACTGAAGCTTTCTTT. Encoded protein: CSGEVVENTEAFF.

By frequency in the sample, this clone is medium-sized. The rearrangement joins TRBV19 to TRBJ2-1, with 10 bases fitting TRBD2. The germline V gene encodes CDR1 LNHDA and CDR2 SQIVND (reference sequence). Trimming removed 0 bases from V and 4 bases from J; junction bases left unmatched: 6. The CDR3 is 17 amino acids. In DNA form, the CDR3 reads TGTGCCAGTAGTATAGATCTGGCTAGCGGGAGATACAATGAGCAGTTCTTC. Translated: CASSIDLASGRYNEQFF.

The chain carries TRBV15 and TRBJ1-5, with TRBD1 matching 7 bases. Losses at the gene ends were 3 bases for V and 3 bases for J; bases not matched to a gene: 8. Germline V lookup: CDR1 LNHNV, CDR2 YYDKDF (reference sequence). CDR3 length: 16 residues. DNA for the CDR3: TGTGCCACCAGCAGCGACAGGGTAGGGTCCAATCAGCCCCAGCATTTT. It is translated as CATSSDRVGSNQPQHF.

The chain uses TRBV29-1 and TRBJ2-7, with 16 bases that match TRBD2. The V and J ends lost 6 bases and 4 bases, in that order; junction bases with no gene match: 9. Germline assignment: CDR1 SQVTM and CDR2 ANQGSEA. The CDR3 has 16 amino acids. CDR3 nucleotides: TGCAGCGTCGCCTCCGGGACTAGCGGGAGGGTGTACGAGCAGTACTTC. It translates to CSVASGTSGRVYEQYF.

This clone was counted a few times. The chain is built from TRBV7-6 and TRBJ2-3; D is possibly TRBD2 (5 bases). The V and J ends lost 2 bases and 0 bases respectively, with 6 bases between them. This CDR3 region has 14 residues. Germline V CDR1 and CDR2: SGHVS, FNYEAQ. The CDR3 protein is CASSLTRSTDTQYF. The CDR3, as DNA: TGTGCCAGCAGCTTAACTAGGAGCACAGATACGCAGTATTTT.